This section outlines one T cell receptor beta chain sequence together with its context. The source of the sample is a study of blood T cell repertoires in COVID-19. Using immunoSEQ multiplex PCR, the repertoire was profiled, and TCRdb retains in-frame clones only, with some absent. The table lists some 190,000 clones, less than 90% of them singletons, with 15% to 20% in the top ten. Trimming left V 4 bases short and J 9 bases short, with 10 bases between. The CDR3 contains 11 residues. The germline CDR1 and CDR2 sequences are GTSNPN and SVGIG (reference sequence). The J gene is TRBJ1-5, the V gene TRBV30; weak D call: TRBD1 (5 bases). The specimen was peripheral blood. This TCR was recovered from a human donor in a cohort sampled during active COVID-19. The CDR3 sequence is CAWTTGGPQHF. CDR3 bases: TGTGCCTGGACCACCGGGGGGCCCCAGCATTTT.